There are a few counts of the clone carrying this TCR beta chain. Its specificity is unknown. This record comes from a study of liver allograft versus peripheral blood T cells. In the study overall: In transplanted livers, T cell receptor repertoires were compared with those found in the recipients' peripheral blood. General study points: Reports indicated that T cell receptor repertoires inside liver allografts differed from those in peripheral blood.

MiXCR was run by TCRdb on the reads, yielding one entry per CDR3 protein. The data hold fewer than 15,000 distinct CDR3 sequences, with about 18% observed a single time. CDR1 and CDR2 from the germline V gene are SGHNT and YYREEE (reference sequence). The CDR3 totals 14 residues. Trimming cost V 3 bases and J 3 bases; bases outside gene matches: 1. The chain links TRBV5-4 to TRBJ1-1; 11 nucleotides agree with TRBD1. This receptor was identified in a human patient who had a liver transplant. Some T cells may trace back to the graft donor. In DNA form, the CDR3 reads TGTGCCAGCAGCTGGGGACAGGGGGACACTGAAGCTTTCTTT. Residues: CASSWGQGDTEAFF. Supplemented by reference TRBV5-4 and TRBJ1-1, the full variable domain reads ETGVTQSPTHLIKTRGQQVTLRCSSQSGHNTVSWYQQALGQGPQFIFQYYREEENGRGNFPPRFSGLQFPNYSSELNVNALELDDSALYLCASSWGQGDTEAFFGQGTRLTVV.